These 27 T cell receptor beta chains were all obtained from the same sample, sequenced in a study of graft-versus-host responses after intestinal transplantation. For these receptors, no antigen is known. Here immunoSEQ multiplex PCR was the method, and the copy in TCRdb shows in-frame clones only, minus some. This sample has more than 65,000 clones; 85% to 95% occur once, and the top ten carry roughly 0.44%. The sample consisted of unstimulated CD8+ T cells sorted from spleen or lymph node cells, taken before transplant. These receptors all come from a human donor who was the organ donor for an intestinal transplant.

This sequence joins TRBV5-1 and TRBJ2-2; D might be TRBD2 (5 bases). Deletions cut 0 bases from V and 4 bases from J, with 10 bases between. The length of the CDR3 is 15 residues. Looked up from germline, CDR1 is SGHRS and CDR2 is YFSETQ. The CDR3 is CASSLGPGVTGELFF. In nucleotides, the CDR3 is TGCGCCAGCAGCTTGGGTCCCGGGGTCACCGGGGAGCTGTTTTTT. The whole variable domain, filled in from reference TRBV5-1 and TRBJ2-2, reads KAGVTQTPRYLIKTRGQQVTLSCSPISGHRSVSWYQQTPGQGLQFLFEYFSETQRNKGNFPGRFSGRQFSNSRSEMNVSTLELGDSALYLCASSLGPGVTGELFFGEGSRLTVL.

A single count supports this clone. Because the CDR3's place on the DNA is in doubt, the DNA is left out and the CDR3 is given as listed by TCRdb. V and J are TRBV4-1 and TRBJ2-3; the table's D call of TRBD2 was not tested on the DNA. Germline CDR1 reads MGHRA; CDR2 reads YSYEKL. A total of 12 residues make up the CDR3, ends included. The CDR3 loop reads CASSQGISAQYF.

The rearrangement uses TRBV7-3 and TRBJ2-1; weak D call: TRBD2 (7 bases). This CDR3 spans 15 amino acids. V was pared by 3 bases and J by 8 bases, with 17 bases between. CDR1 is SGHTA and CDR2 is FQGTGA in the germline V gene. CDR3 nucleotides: TGTGCCAGCAGCTTTGGTGTGGGGGGGCAGGATGAGCAGTTCTTC. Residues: CASSFGVGGQDEQFF.

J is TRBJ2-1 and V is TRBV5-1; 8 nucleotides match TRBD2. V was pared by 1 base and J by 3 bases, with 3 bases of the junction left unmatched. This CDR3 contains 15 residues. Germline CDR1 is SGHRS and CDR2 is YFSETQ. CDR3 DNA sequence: TGCGCCAGCAGCTTGCCGGGGGGGGACTACAATGAGCAGTTCTTC. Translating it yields CASSLPGGDYNEQFF.

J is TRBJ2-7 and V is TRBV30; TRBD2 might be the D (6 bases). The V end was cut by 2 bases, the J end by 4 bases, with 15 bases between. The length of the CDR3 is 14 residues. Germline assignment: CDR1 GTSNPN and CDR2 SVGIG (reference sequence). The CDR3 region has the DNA TGTGCCTGGAGTTTCGGGAGCAACCGTTACGAGCAGTACTTC. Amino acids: CAWSFGSNRYEQYF.

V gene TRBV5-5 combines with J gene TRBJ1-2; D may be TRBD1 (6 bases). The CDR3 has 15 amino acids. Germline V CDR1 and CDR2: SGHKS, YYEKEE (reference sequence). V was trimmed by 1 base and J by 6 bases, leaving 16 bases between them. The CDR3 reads CASSLWAQGLDGYTF. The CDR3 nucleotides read TGTGCCAGCAGCTTGTGGGCCCAGGGGTTGGATGGCTACACCTTC.

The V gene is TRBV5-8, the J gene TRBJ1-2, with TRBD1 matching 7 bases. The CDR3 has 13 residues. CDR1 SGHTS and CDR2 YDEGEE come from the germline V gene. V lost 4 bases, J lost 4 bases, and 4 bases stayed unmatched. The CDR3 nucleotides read TGTGCCAGCAGCCACGACAGGGTCTATGGCTACACCTTC. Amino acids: CASSHDRVYGYTF.

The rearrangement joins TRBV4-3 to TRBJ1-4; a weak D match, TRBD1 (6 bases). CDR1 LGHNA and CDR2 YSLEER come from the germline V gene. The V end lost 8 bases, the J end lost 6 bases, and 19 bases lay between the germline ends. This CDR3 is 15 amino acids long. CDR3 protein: CASGNNREVYEKLFF. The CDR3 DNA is TGCGCCAGCGGAAACAACAGGGAAGTATATGAAAAACTGTTTTTT.

The CDR3 DNA is TGCGCCAGCAGCGTACAGGGAGCCAACGAGCAGTACTTC. This codes for CASSVQGANEQYF. V gene TRBV5-1 combines with J gene TRBJ2-7; possible D gene TRBD1, 6 bases. Trimming took 4 bases from V and 5 from J, leaving 13 bases between them. There are 13 residues in the CDR3. In germline, CDR1 is SGHRS, CDR2 YFSETQ.

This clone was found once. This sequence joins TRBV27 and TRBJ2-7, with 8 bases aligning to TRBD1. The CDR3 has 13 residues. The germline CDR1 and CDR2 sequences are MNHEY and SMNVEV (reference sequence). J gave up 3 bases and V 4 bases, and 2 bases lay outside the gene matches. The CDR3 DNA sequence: TGTGCCAGCAGTTGGGGACAGGTCTACGAGCAGTACTTC. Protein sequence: CASSWGQVYEQYF.

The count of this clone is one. CDR3 DNA sequence: TGCAGCGTTGTGGGGGGCGGGACAGGGTTCGCGGGGACTGAAGCTTTCTTT. Residues: CSVVGGGTGFAGTEAFF. The rearrangement links TRBV29-1 to TRBJ1-1, with TRBD1 identical over 9 bases. Germline V lookup: CDR1 SQVTM, CDR2 ANQGSEA. This CDR3 has 17 amino acids. The V segment lost 4 bases and the J segment 5 bases; nucleotides outside the gene matches: 17.

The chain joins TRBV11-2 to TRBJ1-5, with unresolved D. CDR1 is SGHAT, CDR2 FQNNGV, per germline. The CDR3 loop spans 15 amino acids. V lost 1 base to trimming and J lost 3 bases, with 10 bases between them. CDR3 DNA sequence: TGTGCCAGCAGCTTAGTTGGAGGACCCAATCAGCCCCAGCATTTT. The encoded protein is CASSLVGGPNQPQHF.

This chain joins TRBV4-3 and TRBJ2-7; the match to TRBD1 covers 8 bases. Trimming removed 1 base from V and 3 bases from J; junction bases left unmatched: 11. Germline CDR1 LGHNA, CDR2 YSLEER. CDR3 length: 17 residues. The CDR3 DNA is TGCGCCAGCAGCCAAGGGCTTTTGGCAGGGGGCGGCTACGAGCAGTACTTC. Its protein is CASSQGLLAGGGYEQYF.

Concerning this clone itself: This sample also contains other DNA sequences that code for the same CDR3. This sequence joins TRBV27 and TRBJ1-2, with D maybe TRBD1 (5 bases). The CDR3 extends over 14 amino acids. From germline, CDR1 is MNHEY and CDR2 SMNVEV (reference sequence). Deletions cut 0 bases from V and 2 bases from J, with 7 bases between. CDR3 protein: CASSLSPGNYGYTF. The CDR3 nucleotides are TGTGCCAGCAGTTTATCGCCAGGGAACTATGGCTACACCTTC.

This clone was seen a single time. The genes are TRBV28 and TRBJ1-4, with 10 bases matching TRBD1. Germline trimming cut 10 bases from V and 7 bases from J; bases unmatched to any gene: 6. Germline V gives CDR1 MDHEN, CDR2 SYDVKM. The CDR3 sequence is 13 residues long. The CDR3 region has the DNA TGTGCCACCAGGGACAGGGGTGGTGAAAAACTGTTTTTT. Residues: CATRDRGGEKLFF.

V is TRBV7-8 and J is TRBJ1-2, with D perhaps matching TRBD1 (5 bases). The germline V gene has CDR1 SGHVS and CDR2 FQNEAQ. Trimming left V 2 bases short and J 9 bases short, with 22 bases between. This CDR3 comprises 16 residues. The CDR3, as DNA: TGTGCCAGCAGCTTATCCCGGGACCGGGGGACCAGGAGCTACACCTTC. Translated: CASSLSRDRGTRSYTF.

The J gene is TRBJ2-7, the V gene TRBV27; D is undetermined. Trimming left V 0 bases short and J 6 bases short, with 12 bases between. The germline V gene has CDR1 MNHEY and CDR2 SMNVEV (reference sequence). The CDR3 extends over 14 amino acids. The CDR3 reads CASSLSGRLSEQYF. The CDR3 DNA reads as TGTGCCAGCAGTTTATCGGGCAGGCTGAGCGAGCAGTACTTC.

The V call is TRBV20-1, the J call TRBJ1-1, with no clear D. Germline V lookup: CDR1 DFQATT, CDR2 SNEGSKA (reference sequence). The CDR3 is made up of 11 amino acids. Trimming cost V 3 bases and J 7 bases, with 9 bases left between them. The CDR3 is CSASFLYEAFF. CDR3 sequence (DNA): TGCAGTGCTAGTTTCCTCTATGAAGCTTTCTTT.

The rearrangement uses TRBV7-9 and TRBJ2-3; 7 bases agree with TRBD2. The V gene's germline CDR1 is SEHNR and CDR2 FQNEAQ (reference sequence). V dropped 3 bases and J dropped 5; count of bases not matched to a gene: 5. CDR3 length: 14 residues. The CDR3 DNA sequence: TGTGCCAGCAGCTTTGAGCGGGGTGGAGATACGCAGTATTTT. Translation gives CASSFERGGDTQYF.

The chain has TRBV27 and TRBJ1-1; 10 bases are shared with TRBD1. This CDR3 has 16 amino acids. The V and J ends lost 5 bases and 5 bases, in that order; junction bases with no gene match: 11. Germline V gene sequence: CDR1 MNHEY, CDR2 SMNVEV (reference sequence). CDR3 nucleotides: TGTGCCAGCAGTACATTTCACCGGGACAGGGGTACTGAAGCTTTCTTT. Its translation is CASSTFHRDRGTEAFF.

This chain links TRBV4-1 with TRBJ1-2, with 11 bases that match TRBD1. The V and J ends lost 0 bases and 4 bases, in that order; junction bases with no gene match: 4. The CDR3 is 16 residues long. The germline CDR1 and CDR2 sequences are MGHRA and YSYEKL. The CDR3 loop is CASSQDRDRGAYGYTF. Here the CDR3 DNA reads TGCGCCAGCAGCCAAGATCGGGACAGGGGGGCCTATGGCTACACCTTC.

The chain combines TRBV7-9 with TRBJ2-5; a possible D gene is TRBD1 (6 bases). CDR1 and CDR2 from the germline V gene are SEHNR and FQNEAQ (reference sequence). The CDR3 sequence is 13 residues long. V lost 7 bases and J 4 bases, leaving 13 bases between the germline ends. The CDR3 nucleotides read TGTGCCAGCAAATGGACAGAGGGAGAGACCCAGTACTTC. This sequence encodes CASKWTEGETQYF. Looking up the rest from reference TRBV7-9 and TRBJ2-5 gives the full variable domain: DTGVSQNPRHKITKRGQNVTFRCDPISEHNRLYWYRQTLGQGPEFLTYFQNEAQLEKSRLLSDRFSAERPKGSFSTLEIQRTEQGDSAMYLCASKWTEGETQYFGPGTRLLVL.

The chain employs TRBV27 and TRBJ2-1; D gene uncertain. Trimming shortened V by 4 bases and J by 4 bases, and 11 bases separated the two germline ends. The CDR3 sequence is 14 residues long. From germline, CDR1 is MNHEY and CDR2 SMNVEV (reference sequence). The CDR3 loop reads CASSSGLAYNEQFF. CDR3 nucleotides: TGTGCCAGCAGTTCCGGGTTGGCATACAATGAGCAGTTCTTC.

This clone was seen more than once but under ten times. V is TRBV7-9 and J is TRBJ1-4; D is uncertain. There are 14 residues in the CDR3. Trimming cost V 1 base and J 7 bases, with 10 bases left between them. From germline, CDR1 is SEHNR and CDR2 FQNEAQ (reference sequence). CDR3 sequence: CASSLDFAFEKLFF. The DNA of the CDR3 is TGTGCCAGCAGCTTAGATTTTGCGTTTGAAAAACTGTTTTTT.

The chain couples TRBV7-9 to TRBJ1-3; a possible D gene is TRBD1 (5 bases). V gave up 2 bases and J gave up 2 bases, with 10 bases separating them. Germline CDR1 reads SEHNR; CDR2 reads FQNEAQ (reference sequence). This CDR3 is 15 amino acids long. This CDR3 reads CASSLFPGTGNTIYF. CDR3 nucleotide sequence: TGTGCCAGCAGCTTATTCCCAGGGACTGGAAACACCATATATTTT.

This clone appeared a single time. As DNA, the CDR3 is TGTGCCAGCAGTTACGGGGACATGCCAATTTATGGCTACACCTTC. As protein: CASSYGDMPIYGYTF. The chain links TRBV6-5 to TRBJ1-2; D perhaps matches TRBD1 (6 bases). This CDR3 spans 15 amino acids. Germline V lookup: CDR1 MNHEY, CDR2 SVGAGI. V dropped 2 bases and J dropped 5 bases, with 15 bases sitting between them.

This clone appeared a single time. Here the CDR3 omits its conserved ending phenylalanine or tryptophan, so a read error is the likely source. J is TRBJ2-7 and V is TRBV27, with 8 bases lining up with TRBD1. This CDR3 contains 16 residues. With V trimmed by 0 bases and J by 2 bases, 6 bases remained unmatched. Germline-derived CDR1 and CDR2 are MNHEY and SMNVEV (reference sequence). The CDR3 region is CASSLSGQVLAYEQYL. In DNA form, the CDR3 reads TGTGCCAGCAGTTTATCGGGACAGGTGCTAGCCTACGAGCAGTACCTC.